This record covers a single TCR beta chain. Its target is unknown. Samples were assayed with immunoSEQ v3.0 at survey level. Data came from immunoSEQ multiplex PCR; TCRdb stores just in-frame clones and leaves some out. This table holds almost 30,000 clones, about 87% found once. Per the germline V gene, CDR1 is LNHDA and CDR2 is SQIVND (reference sequence). V trimming: 3 bases; J trimming: 2 bases; junction bases outside the gene matches: 17. This CDR3 has 19 residues. The sample belongs to a study of long-term antiretroviral therapy in people with HIV. Broader study findings: At every time point, clones expanded before ART dominated the repertoire. Control repertoires displayed wider CDR3 length ranges than the HIV repertoires.

The gene calls are TRBV19 and TRBJ2-5; TRBD2 matches at 8 bases. This TCR came from a man aged 45-60 years with HIV. Sequenced material: unsorted PBMCs, taken 3.2 years before starting antiretroviral therapy. This CDR3 is CASSILAGGWPFEQETQYF. CDR3 nucleotides: TGTGCCAGTAGTATCCTCGCGGGGGGCTGGCCCTTTGAGCAAGAGACCCAGTACTTC.